What follows are 28 T cell receptor beta chains derived from one specimen sequenced in a study of CXCR3-negative and CXCR3-positive naive CD8 T cells. The authors prepared UMI-labeled TRB cDNA libraries by 5' RACE. TCRdb processed the 5' RACE reads again and assigns one entry to each CDR3 protein, with no DNA. The sample yields about 90,000 distinct CDR3 sequences, of which the top ten take up 1.1%. Sequenced material: naive CXCR3- CD8+ T cells from blood. Sample subset: CD45RO-CCR7+CD27+CD95- naive CD8+ T cells lacking CXCR3 (TNR3-). The receptor set was obtained from a human donor in good health. Some clones in this sample may be carry-over from other donors' samples.

The chain combines TRBV29-1 with TRBJ1-1. Germline values: CDR1 SQVTM, CDR2 ANQGSEA. The CDR3 spans 11 residues. CDR3 sequence reads: CSVSGYTEAFF.

This rearrangement joins TRBV25-1 to TRBJ1-1; TCRdb outputs TRBD1, but without DNA this stays unchecked. This CDR3 spans 14 amino acids. CDR1 and CDR2 (germline): MGHDK, SYGVNS. The CDR3 loop is CASSQGQGDPEAFF.

The chain is built from TRBV7-9 and TRBJ1-1. The CDR3 sequence is 12 residues long. CDR1 and CDR2 (germline): SEHNR, FQNEAQ (reference sequence). The CDR3 reads CASSGYSTEAFF.

The chain is built from TRBV7-9 and TRBJ2-2; TCRdb indicates TRBD2, and absent DNA this call remains unverified. This CDR3 has 17 residues. CDR1 and CDR2 from the germline V gene are SEHNR and FQNEAQ (reference sequence). CDR3: CASSSLKAEANTGELFF.

The chain links TRBV5-1 to TRBJ2-1; with no DNA, the TCRdb D assignment of TRBD2 cannot be verified. The CDR3 has 14 residues. Germline V CDR1 and CDR2: SGHRS, YFSETQ. Here the CDR3 reads CASSFAGDRNEQFF.

V usage is TRBV19 and J usage is TRBJ2-7; TCRdb designates TRBD1, a call that cannot be tested without DNA. There are 13 residues in the CDR3. Germline CDR1 reads LNHDA; CDR2 reads SQIVND (reference sequence). CDR3 amino acids: CASRGGGGYEQYF.

The chain has TRBV3-1 and TRBJ2-7; the D gene TCRdb calls, TRBD2, cannot be checked with no DNA. CDR3 length: 14 residues. CDR1 and CDR2 (germline): LGHDT, YNNKEL (reference sequence). The CDR3 reads CASSVGLVGYEQYF.

The rearrangement joins TRBV29-1 to TRBJ2-7; TCRdb returns TRBD1, unconfirmable since there is no DNA. The CDR3 runs 14 residues. Germline V gives CDR1 SQVTM, CDR2 ANQGSEA. The CDR3 loop reads CSVAGTGISYEQYF.

The chain combines TRBV29-1 with TRBJ2-3; TCRdb proposes TRBD1, but this gene call is untestable without DNA. This CDR3 comprises 16 residues. Germline V gene lookup returns CDR1 SQVTM and CDR2 ANQGSEA. CDR3: CSVESSGHPSTDTQYF.

This chain connects TRBV2 to TRBJ2-1. Germline assignment: CDR1 SNHLY and CDR2 FYNNEI. This CDR3 has 14 residues. The CDR3 spells CASSVKGNYNEQFF.

The chain uses TRBV7-9 and TRBJ2-1; TCRdb's D call, TRBD2, is unchecked because there is no DNA. Germline V gene lookup returns CDR1 SEHNR and CDR2 FQNEAQ (reference sequence). The CDR3 totals 15 residues. CDR3 sequence reads: CASSPGGANYNEQFF. The full variable domain, its missing parts supplied by reference TRBV7-9 and TRBJ2-1, is DTGVSQNPRHKITKRGQNVTFRCDPISEHNRLYWYRQTLGQGPEFLTYFQNEAQLEKSRLLSDRFSAERPKGSFSTLEIQRTEQGDSAMYLCASSPGGANYNEQFFGPGTRLTVL.

J is TRBJ2-2 and V is TRBV27; the D gene TCRdb calls, TRBD2, cannot be checked with no DNA. The CDR3 has 16 amino acids. The germline V gene has CDR1 MNHEY and CDR2 SMNVEV (reference sequence). Here the CDR3 reads CASSFRAGGNTGELFF.

V and J are TRBV11-2 and TRBJ2-7. The CDR3 spans 14 residues. CDR1 and CDR2 (germline): SGHAT, FQNNGV. The CDR3 spells CASSLDSDLFEQYF.

The V and J genes are TRBV28 and TRBJ1-3; TCRdb gives TRBD1 as the D gene, but with no DNA this cannot be confirmed. Per the germline V gene, CDR1 is MDHEN and CDR2 is SYDVKM. The CDR3 is 16 residues long. The CDR3 spells CASSFVPGSAGNTIYF.

The CDR3 reads CASSGVQETQYF. The gene calls are TRBV7-9 and TRBJ2-5. The CDR3 spans 12 residues. Germline CDR1 is SEHNR and CDR2 is FQNEAQ (reference sequence).

This chain links TRBV7-6 with TRBJ1-5; the D gene TCRdb calls, TRBD1, cannot be checked with no DNA. The CDR3 consists of 12 residues. Germline values: CDR1 SGHVS, CDR2 FNYEAQ. CDR3 residues: CASSSPDQPQHF.

V is TRBV7-9 and J is TRBJ2-7; with no DNA, the TCRdb D assignment of TRBD1 cannot be verified. This CDR3 comprises 18 residues. Germline values: CDR1 SEHNR, CDR2 FQNEAQ (reference sequence). The CDR3 spells CASSPLTGGLVGNYEQYF.

CDR3 region: CASSEDGGAQDTQYF. The rearrangement links TRBV6-1 to TRBJ2-3. The CDR3 loop spans 15 amino acids. Germline CDR1 is MNHNS and CDR2 is SASEGT.

The chain's CDR3 is CAISEDPAYEQYF. This rearrangement joins TRBV10-3 to TRBJ2-7. Germline V gene sequence: CDR1 ENHRY, CDR2 SYGVKD. This CDR3 has 13 residues.

The chain links TRBV19 to TRBJ2-7. The CDR3 is 16 residues long. Germline V gene lookup returns CDR1 LNHDA and CDR2 SQIVND (reference sequence). The CDR3 is CASSGDEGRRSYEQYF.

V usage is TRBV6-2 or TRBV6-3 and J usage is TRBJ2-2; no DNA is available, so the TRBD1 call from TCRdb remains unchecked. This CDR3 spans 15 amino acids. In germline, CDR1 is MNHEY, CDR2 SVGEGT. The CDR3 reads CASRPGQEHTGELFF.

The chain carries TRBV29-1 and TRBJ2-7; the TCRdb D gene call, TRBD2, has no DNA to confirm it. In germline, CDR1 is SQVTM, CDR2 ANQGSEA. This CDR3 is 12 amino acids long. CDR3 sequence: CSVEGRPNEQYF.

The chain is built from TRBV4-1 and TRBJ2-2; TCRdb outputs TRBD1, but without DNA this stays unchecked. The CDR3 totals 15 residues. Germline-derived CDR1 and CDR2 are MGHRA and YSYEKL. CDR3: CASSQEPGGTGELFF.

The chain uses TRBV29-1 and TRBJ1-1. The CDR3 sequence is 12 residues long. CDR1 and CDR2 (germline): SQVTM, ANQGSEA. CDR3 in amino acids: CSVDSHTTEAFF.

The CDR3 protein is CASSPQGIQETQYF. The genes are TRBV11-2 and TRBJ2-5; TCRdb's D call, TRBD1, is unchecked because there is no DNA. Germline V gene data show CDR1 as SGHAT and CDR2 as FQNNGV. CDR3 length: 14 residues.

The J gene is TRBJ1-2, the V gene TRBV13; with no DNA, the TCRdb D assignment of TRBD1 cannot be verified. The V gene's germline CDR1 is PRHDT and CDR2 FYEKMQ (reference sequence). This CDR3 is built from 14 residues. CDR3 in amino acids: CASSSRDRGQGYTF.

This CDR3 is CASSPSGGNEQFF. The V and J genes are TRBV7-8 and TRBJ2-1; TCRdb selects TRBD2, and the lack of DNA leaves this call unchecked. The CDR3 contains 13 residues. Germline V gene sequence: CDR1 SGHVS, CDR2 FQNEAQ. Using reference TRBV7-8 and TRBJ2-1 for the parts outside the CDR3, the full variable domain is GAGVSQSPRYKVAKRGQDVALRCDPISGHVSLFWYQQALGQGPEFLTYFQNEAQLDKSGLPSDRFFAERPEGSVSTLKIQRTQQEDSAVYLCASSPSGGNEQFFGPGTRLTVL.

This chain uses TRBV10-3 with TRBJ2-3; TCRdb's assignment of TRBD1 cannot be checked, as there is no DNA. The germline CDR1 and CDR2 sequences are ENHRY and SYGVKD. This CDR3 region has 16 residues. The CDR3 protein is CAISGPRDRPTDTQYF.